Below, 22 T cell receptor beta chains from the same sample are listed, as sequenced in a study of siplizumab effects on memory and regulatory T cells. Data came from immunoSEQ multiplex PCR; TCRdb stores just in-frame clones and leaves some out. The sample has some 100,000 clones, 90% to 95% seen once. Sequencing used Tregs sorted from blood. The receptors come from a human donor in good health.

This rearrangement joins TRBV5-1 to TRBJ2-6; D unresolved. V lost 4 bases, J lost 4 bases, and 15 bases lay in between. The CDR3 length is 16 residues. Germline V lookup: CDR1 SGHRS, CDR2 YFSETQ. The CDR3 region is CASSRLWADGANVLTF. The CDR3 nucleotides are TGCGCCAGCAGCCGTCTTTGGGCGGACGGGGCCAACGTCCTGACTTTC.

This clone appeared once. The rearrangement joins TRBV4-2 to TRBJ1-1; no definite D call. The CDR3 has 16 amino acids. Trimming pared 0 bases from V and 1 base from J, leaving 12 bases between. Germline CDR1 LGHNA, CDR2 YNFKEQ. The CDR3 spells CASSQDGREGNTEAFF. The CDR3 nucleotides read TGTGCCAGCAGCCAAGATGGGCGCGAGGGGAACACTGAAGCTTTCTTT.

The J gene is TRBJ2-6, the V gene TRBV7-3; the D is unclear. V lost 8 bases and J lost 1, with 9 bases in between. The length of the CDR3 is 14 residues. Germline values: CDR1 SGHTA, CDR2 FQGTGA. CDR3: CASARVSGANVLTF. CDR3 coding DNA: TGTGCCAGCGCCCGAGTATCTGGGGCCAACGTCCTGACTTTC.

This chain joins TRBV6-6 and TRBJ2-7; TRBD1 agrees at 7 bases. J was trimmed by 3 bases and V by 6 bases; bases with no gene match: 2. Germline V gene sequence: CDR1 MNHNY, CDR2 SVGAGI (reference sequence). This CDR3 is 12 amino acids long. The CDR3 DNA follows: TGTGCCAGCAGGGGGGACAGCTACGAGCAGTACTTC. Translation gives CASRGDSYEQYF.

The chain is built from TRBV5-1 and TRBJ2-3; a weak D match, TRBD2 (5 bases). Trimming pared 2 bases from V and 6 bases from J, leaving 13 bases between. This CDR3 has 14 residues. Germline CDR1 is SGHRS and CDR2 is YFSETQ. The CDR3 sequence is CASSLAYSADTQYF. The CDR3, as DNA: TGCGCCAGCAGCTTAGCTTATAGCGCTGATACGCAGTATTTT.

CDR3 residues: CASSNPSVGDYGYTF. The CDR3, as DNA: TGTGCCAGCAGCAACCCTTCGGTCGGCGACTATGGCTACACCTTC. This chain uses TRBV9 with TRBJ1-2; D unclear. Per the germline V gene, CDR1 is SGDLS and CDR2 is YYNGEE. Trimming took 4 bases from V and 3 from J, leaving 16 bases between them. The CDR3 sequence is 15 residues long.

The rearrangement joins TRBV10-3 to TRBJ2-7, with TRBD2 as a possible D gene (6 bases). The CDR3 length is 12 residues. Germline CDR1 is ENHRY and CDR2 is SYGVKD. The V end was cut by 10 bases, the J end by 2 bases, with 12 bases between. The CDR3 reads CATDRGTYEQYF. CDR3 nucleotides: TGTGCCACCGATCGGGGGACCTACGAGCAGTACTTC.

This chain links TRBV5-6 with TRBJ2-7, with TRBD2 matching over 10 bases. With 0 bases clipped from V and 3 bases from J, the junction kept 3 bases outside the gene matches. CDR1 SGHDT and CDR2 YYEEEE come from the germline V gene. The CDR3 extends over 15 amino acids. CDR3 loop: CASSLGASGSYEQYF. CDR3 nucleotide sequence: TGTGCCAGCAGCTTGGGGGCTAGCGGGAGCTACGAGCAGTACTTC.

The chain has TRBV7-2 and TRBJ1-1; the D is unclear. This CDR3 is 14 amino acids long. CDR1 SGHTA and CDR2 FQGNSA come from the germline V gene. V was shortened by 1 base and J by 1 base, with 7 bases between the two germline ends. CDR3 DNA sequence: TGTGCCAGCAGCTTAGTGTCGCGGAACACTGAAGCTTTCTTT. Amino acids: CASSLVSRNTEAFF.

The chain uses TRBV28 and TRBJ2-2, with a weak D call TRBD1 (6 bases). CDR3 size: 14 residues. CDR1 is MDHEN, CDR2 SYDVKM, per germline. Trimming took off 6 bases at V and 1 base at J, with 9 bases between the two ends. The DNA for the CDR3 is TGTGCCAGCAGGGAACAGGGGAACACCGGGGAGCTGTTTTTT. This translates into CASREQGNTGELFF.

This rearrangement joins TRBV5-1 to TRBJ1-2; weak D call: TRBD1 (5 bases). V lost 1 base and J 4 bases, leaving 26 bases between the germline ends. The length of the CDR3 is 19 residues. Germline CDR1 reads SGHRS; CDR2 reads YFSETQ. CDR3 sequence reads: CASSLLGKLGVDRVYGYTF. CDR3 DNA sequence: TGCGCCAGCAGCTTGTTAGGGAAATTAGGGGTTGACAGAGTCTATGGCTACACCTTC.

CDR3 residues: CASSVVSGVGTGELFF. The CDR3 region has the DNA TGTGCCAGCAGCGTAGTTTCGGGAGTGGGCACCGGGGAGCTGTTTTTT. The chain has TRBV9 and TRBJ2-2; D perhaps matches TRBD2 (6 bases). V gave up 0 bases and J gave up 4 bases, with 13 bases separating them. Germline V gives CDR1 SGDLS, CDR2 YYNGEE. The CDR3 contains 16 residues.

This clone was seen only a few times. This chain joins TRBV11-2 and TRBJ2-7, with D hard to call. Germline loops: CDR1 SGHAT, CDR2 FQNNGV. CDR3 length: 17 amino acids. Trimming took 0 bases from V and 1 from J, leaving 16 bases between them. The CDR3 reads CASSLELITGTSYEQYF. The CDR3 nucleotides read TGTGCCAGCAGCTTAGAGCTTATTACGGGCACTTCCTACGAGCAGTACTTC.

This chain connects TRBV5-4 to TRBJ1-5; a possible D gene is TRBD1 (5 bases). Germline V CDR1 and CDR2: SGHNT, YYREEE (reference sequence). Trimming took 4 bases from V and 6 from J, leaving 14 bases between them. There are 14 residues in the CDR3. The CDR3 region is CASSNQGGGQPQHF. CDR3 sequence (DNA): TGTGCCAGCAGCAATCAGGGAGGAGGTCAGCCCCAGCATTTT.

The rearrangement joins TRBV28 to TRBJ1-2; D is undetermined. The length of the CDR3 is 12 residues. CDR1 is MDHEN, CDR2 SYDVKM, per germline. Trimming removed 5 bases from V and 8 bases from J, with 12 bases in between. The CDR3 loop reads CASSLDGRGYTF. In DNA form, the CDR3 reads TGTGCCAGCAGTCTGGACGGTCGGGGCTACACCTTC.

The rearrangement links TRBV23-1 to TRBJ2-3, with D unresolved. TRBV23-1 carries the ORF label, with uncertain function. The CDR3 extends over 17 amino acids. Trimming took 0 bases from V and 0 from J, leaving 13 bases between them. CDR3 in DNA: TGCGCCAGCAGTCAATCGATAGGACCCAAGAGCACAGATACGCAGTATTTT. Translation: CASSQSIGPKSTDTQYF.

V gene TRBV7-3 combines with J gene TRBJ2-2; D uncertain. V dropped 5 bases and J dropped 3 bases, with 10 bases sitting between them. Germline assignment: CDR1 SGHTA and CDR2 FQGTGA. The CDR3 has 14 residues. CDR3 sequence (DNA): TGTGCCAGCAGCAGTAACCGGGACACCGGGGAGCTGTTTTTT. Translating it yields CASSSNRDTGELFF.

The rearrangement links TRBV7-9 to TRBJ1-4; weak D call: TRBD1 (6 bases). V lost 4 bases and J lost 13, with 25 bases in between. The length of the CDR3 is 16 residues. Germline V gene data show CDR1 as SEHNR and CDR2 as FQNEAQ (reference sequence). CDR3 nucleotide sequence: TGTGCCAGCAGCTCAACCGGGAGGGGGGATTCAAAAAGACTGTTTTTT. Its translation is CASSSTGRGDSKRLFF.

The chain carries TRBV7-2 and TRBJ2-1, with 12 bases matching TRBD2. Germline V CDR1 and CDR2: SGHTA, FQGNSA. The trim removed 2 bases at V and 7 bases at J, leaving 6 bases unmatched. The CDR3 runs to 16 residues. In DNA form, the CDR3 reads TGTGCCAGCAGCTTACTAGGGACTAGCGGGTGGAATGAGCAGTTCTTC. This sequence encodes CASSLLGTSGWNEQFF.

This rearrangement joins TRBV5-3 to TRBJ1-5; D not certain. TRBV5-3 is placed among ORFs of uncertain function. This CDR3 comprises 17 residues. Trimming stripped 1 base from V and 0 bases from J, with 14 bases between. CDR3 residues: CARSLTAGPSSNQPQHF. CDR3 DNA sequence: TGTGCCAGAAGCTTGACGGCAGGACCAAGTAGCAATCAGCCCCAGCATTTT.

The chain employs TRBV5-6 and TRBJ2-6; no definite D call. Germline lookup yields CDR1 SGHDT and CDR2 YYEEEE. The germline V and J ends were trimmed by 5 bases and 1 base, with 7 bases remaining between them. The CDR3 totals 14 residues. DNA for the CDR3: TGTGCCAGCAGGACTCGGTCTGGGGCCAACGTCCTGACTTTC. Protein sequence: CASRTRSGANVLTF.

V is TRBV5-1 and J is TRBJ2-5, with 8 bases matching TRBD2. Losses at the gene ends were 0 bases for V and 1 base for J; bases not matched to a gene: 2. There are 15 residues in the CDR3. Germline CDR1 SGHRS, CDR2 YFSETQ. In DNA form, the CDR3 reads TGCGCCAGCAGCTTGGCCGGGAGGGCCCAAGAGACCCAGTACTTC. This translates into CASSLAGRAQETQYF. The full variable domain, completed using reference TRBV5-1 and TRBJ2-5, is KAGVTQTPRYLIKTRGQQVTLSCSPISGHRSVSWYQQTPGQGLQFLFEYFSETQRNKGNFPGRFSGRQFSNSRSEMNVSTLELGDSALYLCASSLAGRAQETQYFGPGTRLLVL.